A single sample is the source of the 12 T cell receptor beta chains below, sequenced in a study of T cell repertoires in cytomegalovirus infection. MiXCR was run by TCRdb on the reads, yielding one entry per CDR3 protein. The table has about 400,000 distinct CDR3 sequences, 15% to 20% seen once; the top ten hold 8.7%. Sequenced material: PBMCs. The receptor set was obtained from a human donor in good health (CMV status not recorded). Some clones in this sample may be carry-over from other donors' samples.

The chain has TRBV6-2 or TRBV6-3 and TRBJ2-1; 12 bases align to TRBD2. Germline V lookup: CDR1 MNHEY, CDR2 SVGEGT. CDR3 size: 16 residues. The junction had 6 bases not matched to a gene; V was cut back by 5 bases and J by 4 bases. CDR3 sequence (DNA): TGTGCCAGCAGTACGTCTAGCGGGAGGGCTTACAATGAGCAGTTCTTC. As protein: CASSTSSGRAYNEQFF.

This clonotype turned up a few times. This sequence may be a read error, since a much larger clone differs from it by one base. The chain links TRBV11-2 to TRBJ1-3; unclear D gene. Germline CDR1 and CDR2: SGHAT and FQNNGV. V gave up 3 bases and J gave up 2 bases, with 2 bases separating them. The CDR3 length is 12 residues. The CDR3 nucleotides read TGTGCCAGCAGCTTTGCTGGAAACACCATATATTTT. Encoded protein: CASSFAGNTIYF.

This clonotype occurred a few times. The V gene is TRBV27, the J gene TRBJ2-1; D uncertain. CDR3 length: 14 residues. CDR1 and CDR2 from the germline V gene are MNHEY and SMNVEV (reference sequence). V dropped 8 bases and J dropped 0 bases, with 11 bases sitting between them. The CDR3 DNA is TGTGCCAGCCAGCTTAGATCCTCCTACAATGAGCAGTTCTTC. Its translation is CASQLRSSYNEQFF.

This clonotype appeared many times. The rearrangement uses TRBV12-3 or TRBV12-4 and TRBJ1-2; D is undetermined. Deletions cut 3 bases from V and 6 bases from J, with 5 bases between. The CDR3 is made up of 11 amino acids. CDR3 sequence (DNA): TGTGCCAGCAGTTTTTTGGATGGCTACACCTTC. Protein product: CASSFLDGYTF.

This clonotype has a handful of counts. This chain joins TRBV2 and TRBJ2-5; D is tentatively TRBD1 or TRBD2 (5 bases each). Germline V gene lookup returns CDR1 SNHLY and CDR2 FYNNEI. Trimming took off 7 bases at V and 3 bases at J, with 9 bases between the two ends. This CDR3 contains 12 residues. CDR3 DNA: TGTGCCAGCACGGGACGGGAAGAGACCCAGTACTTC. Translating it yields CASTGREETQYF.

This clonotype was recorded a few times. This chain uses TRBV12-3 or TRBV12-4 with TRBJ2-4, with unresolved D. V was pared by 3 bases and J by 3 bases, with 15 bases between. There are 16 residues in the CDR3. DNA of the CDR3: TGTGCCAGCAGTTTTTCTGACCCTAGACACAAAAACATTCAGTACTTC. Translation gives CASSFSDPRHKNIQYF.

This clonotype has ten or more counts. This rearrangement joins TRBV28 to TRBJ1-2; D is unclear. The germline CDR1 and CDR2 sequences are MDHEN and SYDVKM. The CDR3 sequence is 15 residues long. The germline V and J ends were trimmed by 5 bases and 3 bases, with 16 bases remaining between them. The CDR3 nucleotides read TGTGCCAGCAGTCTTTATAGGACGCCCTACTATGGCTACACCTTC. It specifies CASSLYRTPYYGYTF.

The table lists this clonotype with many counts. V and J are TRBV6-1 and TRBJ2-6, with D uncertain. Germline values: CDR1 MNHNS, CDR2 SASEGT. The CDR3 consists of 14 residues. Trimming took 3 bases from V and 0 from J, leaving 3 bases between them. The CDR3 spells CASSEPSGANVLTF. DNA of the CDR3: TGTGCCAGCAGTGAGCCCTCTGGGGCCAACGTCCTGACTTTC.

This clonotype came up a few times. The rearrangement uses TRBV12-3 or TRBV12-4 and TRBJ1-5; 7 positions agree with TRBD1. The CDR3 length is 14 residues. V was clipped by 6 bases and J by 3 bases; unmatched bases: 5. This CDR3 reads CASSWGQLNQPQHF. CDR3 nucleotide sequence: TGTGCCAGCAGCTGGGGACAGCTCAATCAGCCCCAGCATTTT.

This clonotype showed up just a few times. CDR3 coding DNA: TGTGCCAGCAGCTTCGATACAGGGATAGGAGGCTACACCTTC. Translating gives CASSFDTGIGGYTF. The gene calls are TRBV7-2 and TRBJ1-2; possibly TRBD1 for D (6 bases). The CDR3 is 14 amino acids. The germline V gene has CDR1 SGHTA and CDR2 FQGNSA. V lost 3 bases and J 8 bases, leaving 16 bases between the germline ends.

The V call is TRBV10-3, the J call TRBJ2-1, with D possibly matching TRBD1 (6 bases). The germline V gene encodes CDR1 ENHRY and CDR2 SYGVKD. CDR3 length: 16 amino acids. The V end lost 0 bases, the J end lost 6 bases, and 15 bases lay between the germline ends. CDR3 sequence: CAISESTTPRGNEQFF. Here the CDR3 DNA reads TGTGCCATCAGTGAGTCGACGACACCCAGGGGCAATGAGCAGTTCTTC.

Only a few counts were recorded for this clonotype. The CDR3 sequence: CSVDSGLNTEAFF. CDR3 coding DNA: TGCAGCGTTGATTCTGGTTTGAACACTGAAGCTTTCTTT. The V call is TRBV29-1, the J call TRBJ1-1; D ambiguous. Germline lookup yields CDR1 SQVTM and CDR2 ANQGSEA. V dropped 3 bases and J dropped 0 bases, with 8 bases sitting between them. This CDR3 is 13 amino acids long.